This T cell receptor beta chain was documented in a study of neurological immune-mediated disorders. V dropped 1 base and J dropped 6 bases, with 13 bases sitting between them. The V gene's germline CDR1 is SSHAT and CDR2 FNYEAQ (reference sequence). The CDR3 sequence is 15 residues long. TCRdb fed the 5' RACE reads into MiXCR, producing one record per CDR3 protein. The sample has fewer than 85,000 distinct CDR3 sequences; 5% to 6% are singletons. The origin of this receptor is a woman younger than 45 with multiple sclerosis. The chain combines TRBV7-7 with TRBJ2-1; D ambiguous. The sequencing input was PBMCs. The CDR3: CASSLGPQAGNEQFF. The CDR3 DNA reads TGTGCCAGCAGCTTAGGGCCCCAGGCCGGCAATGAGCAGTTCTTC.